This TCR beta chain was recorded in a study of blood T cell repertoires in COVID-19. In the study overall: The United States, Italy and Spain were the sources of the acute and convalescent COVID-19 samples. T cells, B-cell-depleted T cells, or PBMCs supplied cDNA or gDNA.

This CDR3 contains 15 residues. With 5 bases removed from V and 9 bases from J, the gap between germline ends came to 19 bases. CDR1 and CDR2 (germline): SGHAT, FQNNGV. How the authors handled the data: Amplification with reference gene primers provided the estimates of nucleated cell counts. TCRdb keeps only in-frame clones here, not all; method: immunoSEQ multiplex PCR. V and J calls and clone size are copied from that table; D and trimming were computed from the DNA. The data show over 55,000 clones, with around 91% seen just once and 7.5% to 9% held by the top ten. The TCR was taken from a human donor in a cohort sampled during active COVID-19. The sample taken for sequencing was peripheral blood. The chain carries TRBV11-2 and TRBJ1-4, with D perhaps TRBD1 (5 bases). CDR3 bases: TGTGCCAGCAGCCGACCGGGCCTTAAGGGGAAAAAACTGTTTTTT. Translation gives CASSRPGLKGKKLFF.